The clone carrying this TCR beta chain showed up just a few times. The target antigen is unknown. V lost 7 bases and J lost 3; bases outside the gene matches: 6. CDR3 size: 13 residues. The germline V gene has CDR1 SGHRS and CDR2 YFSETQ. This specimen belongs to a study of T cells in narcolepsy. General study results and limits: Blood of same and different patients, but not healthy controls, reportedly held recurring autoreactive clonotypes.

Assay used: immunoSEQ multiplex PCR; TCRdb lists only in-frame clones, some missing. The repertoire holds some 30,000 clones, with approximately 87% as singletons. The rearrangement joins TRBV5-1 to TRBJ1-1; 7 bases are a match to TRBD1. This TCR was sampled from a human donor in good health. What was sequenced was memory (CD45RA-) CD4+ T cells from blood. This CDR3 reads CASFDTGDTEAFF. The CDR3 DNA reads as TGCGCCAGCTTTGACACAGGGGACACTGAAGCTTTCTTT.